The 27 T cell receptor beta chains in this list originate from one sample, sequenced in a study of T cells in Graves' hyperthyroidism and ophthalmopathy. RNA transcripts gave rise to amplified TCR beta CDR3 regions. Primed by the HTBI set, a first-round RT-PCR was run on the TCR CDR3. MiXCR was run by TCRdb on the multiplex PCR reads, yielding one entry per CDR3 protein. The repertoire holds some 690,000 distinct CDR3 sequences, with 15% to 20% as singletons. Sequencing used blood. The receptors derive from a man between 45 and 60 years old with Graves' hyperthyroidism.

At least ten counts were recorded for this clonotype. This CDR3 is CASSGAIWTGGNQPQHF. DNA for the CDR3: TGTGCCAGCAGTGGGGCGATATGGACAGGGGGCAATCAGCCCCAGCATTTT. The chain combines TRBV2 with TRBJ1-5, with TRBD1 identical over 9 bases. The V gene end was trimmed by 4 bases and the J gene end by 2 bases; junction bases not matched to a gene: 9. Germline CDR1 is SNHLY and CDR2 is FYNNEI. The CDR3 is 17 residues long.

This clonotype was seen at least ten times. The chain recombines TRBV11-2 with TRBJ1-1, with D unclear. This CDR3 is 14 amino acids long. The V and J ends lost 8 bases and 1 base respectively, with 14 bases between them. From germline, CDR1 is SGHAT and CDR2 FQNNGV. CDR3 sequence (DNA): TGTGCCAGCGGGTTGGCCAAGGCGAACACTGAAGCTTTCTTT. This gives the protein CASGLAKANTEAFF.

This clonotype was detected ten times or more. This sequence joins TRBV4-3 and TRBJ2-3; D is possibly TRBD2 (5 bases). This CDR3 is built from 13 residues. V was pared by 5 bases and J by 2 bases, with 8 bases between. Germline CDR1 reads LGHNA; CDR2 reads YSLEER. The CDR3 protein is CASSKRDTDTQYF. The CDR3, as DNA: TGCGCCAGCAGCAAGAGGGACACAGATACGCAGTATTTT.

With regard to this clonotype: A clone one base away is much larger, so this may be a read error. This chain uses TRBV11-2 with TRBJ1-2, with 7 bases lining up with TRBD1. Germline V CDR1 and CDR2: SGHAT, FQNNGV. V dropped 5 bases and J dropped 7; count of bases not matched to a gene: 13. CDR3 size: 15 residues. CDR3 loop: CASSRGTGAISGYTF. CDR3 DNA: TGTGCCAGCAGCAGAGGTACAGGGGCGATCTCTGGCTACACCTTC.

The table lists this clonotype with a few counts. This chain connects TRBV5-1 to TRBJ1-5; D is undetermined. V lost 0 bases to trimming and J lost 7 bases, with 14 bases between them. This CDR3 has 15 residues. CDR1 and CDR2 from the germline V gene are SGHRS and YFSETQ. CDR3: CASSLEAGERQPQHF. The CDR3, as DNA: TGCGCCAGCAGCTTGGAGGCAGGAGAGAGACAGCCCCAGCATTTT.

The sample holds many counts of this clonotype. CDR3 nucleotide sequence: TGTGCCAGCAGCAACCTGGACTACACATACGAGCAGTACTTC. Translation gives CASSNLDYTYEQYF. This chain links TRBV11-2 with TRBJ2-7, with D possibly being TRBD2 (6 bases). The V and J ends lost 5 bases and 4 bases respectively, with 15 bases between them. The germline CDR1 and CDR2 sequences are SGHAT and FQNNGV. The CDR3 sequence is 14 residues long. Based on the CDR3 plus reference TRBV11-2 and TRBJ2-7, the full variable domain is EAGVAQSPRYKIIEKRQSVAFWCNPISGHATLYWYQQILGQGPKLLIQFQNNGVVDDSQLPKDRFSAERLKGVDSTLKIQPAKLEDSAVYLCASSNLDYTYEQYFGPGTRLTVT.

V is TRBV28 and J is TRBJ2-7, with a weak D call TRBD2 (5 bases). The CDR3 extends over 11 amino acids. Germline values: CDR1 MDHEN, CDR2 SYDVKM. The CDR3 DNA sequence: TGTGGGTCGGCCGGGGCCTACGAGCAGTACTTC. Translating it yields CGSAGAYEQYF.

CDR3 amino acids: CAIMAGVNEKLFF. CDR3 DNA sequence: TGTGCCATCATGGCAGGGGTAAATGAAAAACTGTTTTTT. The chain carries TRBV10-3 and TRBJ1-4, with D perhaps matching TRBD1 (6 bases). The V end lost 7 bases, the J end lost 5 bases, and 11 bases lay between the germline ends. Looked up from germline, CDR1 is ENHRY and CDR2 is SYGVKD. There are 13 residues in the CDR3.

Many counts were recorded for this clonotype. The CDR3 DNA sequence: TGTGCCAGCAGTTATAAGATCAACCAAGAGACCCAGTACTTC. It yields the protein CASSYKINQETQYF. The V and J genes are TRBV6-2 or TRBV6-3 and TRBJ2-5, with no clear D. With 3 bases removed from V and 0 bases from J, the gap between germline ends came to 8 bases. Germline CDR1 reads MNHEY; CDR2 reads SVGEGT. This CDR3 contains 14 residues.

Many counts were recorded for this clonotype. This chain uses TRBV12-3 or TRBV12-4 with TRBJ2-5, with D uncertain. Trimming removed 4 bases from V and 4 bases from J, with 10 bases in between. This CDR3 is built from 13 residues. CDR3 coding DNA: TGTGCCAGCAGTTCTCAAGGTTTAGAGACCCAGTACTTC. Translation gives CASSSQGLETQYF.

The V and J genes are TRBV27 and TRBJ2-5, with TRBD1 as a possible D gene (6 bases). The CDR3 loop spans 15 amino acids. V was pared by 6 bases and J by 7 bases, with 21 bases between. Per germline, CDR1 MNHEY and CDR2 SMNVEV (reference sequence). The CDR3 DNA reads as TGTGCCAGCAGATTCGGGGCAGGGATAGGGGGGACCCAGTACTTC. It encodes CASRFGAGIGGTQYF.

This clonotype was counted between two and nine times. The CDR3 protein is CASSPGQIYEQYF. The CDR3 DNA reads TGTGCCAGCAGTCCCGGACAGATCTACGAGCAGTACTTC. The chain employs TRBV6-2 or TRBV6-3 and TRBJ2-7; D possibly corresponds to TRBD1 (6 bases). Deletions cut 5 bases from V and 3 bases from J, with 11 bases between. CDR3 length equals 13 residues. CDR1 MNHEY and CDR2 SVGEGT come from the germline V gene.

This clonotype was recorded a few times. The chain joins TRBV7-9 to TRBJ2-5; D gene ambiguous. The CDR3 consists of 15 residues. Germline CDR1 is SEHNR and CDR2 is FQNEAQ (reference sequence). V was pared by 7 bases and J by 5 bases, with 20 bases between. In DNA, the CDR3 is TGTGCCAGCACCCCGATGGGTGCCCGGTTGGAGACCCAGTACTTC. The encoded protein is CASTPMGARLETQYF.

In this sample, this clonotype turned up many times. In nucleotides, the CDR3 is TGTGCCAGCAGTTCCGGGACTAGTCCCCCCACCTACGAGCAGTACTTC. This translates into CASSSGTSPPTYEQYF. The chain couples TRBV28 to TRBJ2-7, with 8 nucleotides matching TRBD2. This CDR3 region has 16 residues. V was pared by 4 bases and J by 2 bases, with 10 bases of the junction left unmatched. Germline assignment: CDR1 MDHEN and CDR2 SYDVKM.

This clonotype was detected only a few times. The chain joins TRBV24-1 to TRBJ2-2; 8 bases agree with TRBD1. Germline lookup yields CDR1 KGHDR and CDR2 SFDVKD. The CDR3 covers 14 residues. V lost 4 bases and J lost 12; bases outside the gene matches: 9. The CDR3 loop reads CATSEPRQGIKLFF. CDR3 coding DNA: TGTGCCACCAGTGAACCTAGACAGGGGATCAAGCTGTTTTTT.

The chain has TRBV20-1 and TRBJ1-1; 7 nucleotides line up with TRBD1. Germline V gives CDR1 DFQATT, CDR2 SNEGSKA (reference sequence). CDR3 size: 13 residues. Trimming at V came to 6 bases and at J to 4 bases, leaving 8 bases not matched to a gene. The CDR3 spells CSAMVDRATEAFF. The CDR3 region has the DNA TGCAGTGCGATGGTCGACAGGGCCACTGAAGCTTTCTTT.

This clonotype was found many times. The genes are TRBV6-2 or TRBV6-3 and TRBJ2-3; 8 bases match TRBD2. The V and J ends lost 4 bases and 4 bases, in that order; junction bases with no gene match: 7. CDR1 is MNHEY, CDR2 SVGEGT, per germline. The CDR3 extends over 15 amino acids. CDR3: CASSSLGGDPDTQYF. Here the CDR3 DNA reads TGTGCCAGCAGTTCACTCGGGGGGGACCCAGATACGCAGTATTTT.

This clonotype was found a few times. The CDR3 loop reads CSAREAGGPGTDTQYF. In DNA, the CDR3 is TGCAGTGCTCGGGAAGCGGGAGGGCCCGGGACAGATACGCAGTATTTT. The rearrangement links TRBV20-1 to TRBJ2-3, with 10 bases matching TRBD2. In germline, CDR1 is DFQATT, CDR2 SNEGSKA (reference sequence). The CDR3 spans 16 residues. Trimming took 5 bases from V and 3 from J; bases not matched to a gene: 11.

The chain is built from TRBV7-2 and TRBJ2-7; either TRBD1 or TRBD2 may fit D (6 bases each). Trimming shortened V by 1 base and J by 4 bases, and 14 bases separated the two germline ends. The CDR3 covers 15 residues. CDR1 is SGHTA and CDR2 is FQGNSA in the germline V gene. CDR3 DNA: TGTGCCAGCAGCTTAGAGGGGGGACCCTTGTACGAGCAGTACTTC. This translates into CASSLEGGPLYEQYF.

This chain connects TRBV30 to TRBJ2-5; 10 positions agree with TRBD2. V trimming: 0 bases; J trimming: 5 bases; junction bases outside the gene matches: 6. The length of the CDR3 is 15 residues. In germline, CDR1 is GTSNPN, CDR2 SVGIG (reference sequence). DNA for the CDR3: TGTGCCTGGAGTGTGGGGACTAGCGTGGGGGAGACCCAGTACTTC. It translates to CAWSVGTSVGETQYF.

The chain employs TRBV30 and TRBJ1-5; D uncertain. V was trimmed by 2 bases and J by 4 bases, leaving 6 bases between them. The CDR3 is made up of 12 amino acids. The germline gives CDR1 GTSNPN, CDR2 SVGIG (reference sequence). For the CDR3, the DNA is TGTGCCTGGAGTTTGAGGAATCAGCCCCAGCATTTT. Protein sequence: CAWSLRNQPQHF.

Concerning this clonotype: The junction shows a germline mismatch at one end, possibly a read error. V usage is TRBV5-8 and J usage is TRBJ2-3; D gene uncertain. This CDR3 has 11 residues. Germline V CDR1 and CDR2: SGHTS, YDEGEE. The CDR3 loop is CASSYTDTHYF. CDR3 bases: TGTGCCAGCTCGTACACAGATACGCATTATTTT.

This clonotype was seen ten or more times. The chain couples TRBV29-1 to TRBJ2-7; no definite D call. Germline values: CDR1 SQVTM, CDR2 ANQGSEA. CDR3 length equals 11 residues. The V end lost 4 bases, the J end lost 1 base, and 5 bases lay between the germline ends. The CDR3 protein is CSVAVSYEQYF. In nucleotides, the CDR3 is TGCAGCGTTGCAGTGTCCTACGAGCAGTACTTC.

This clonotype was seen at least ten times. The V call is TRBV25-1, the J call TRBJ1-3, with D unclear. Germline CDR1 is MGHDK and CDR2 is SYGVNS. The CDR3 extends over 15 amino acids. The V end was cut by 3 bases, the J end by 0 bases, with 9 bases between. The CDR3 loop is CASSDPYFSGNTIYF. DNA of the CDR3: TGTGCCAGCAGTGACCCCTACTTCTCTGGAAACACCATATATTTT.

This clonotype has a count of ten or more. This rearrangement joins TRBV15 to TRBJ2-3, with D possibly TRBD2 on 6 matching bases. The germline V gene has CDR1 LNHNV and CDR2 YYDKDF (reference sequence). The CDR3 length is 14 residues. V was cut by 6 bases and J by 2 bases, with 12 bases left in between. The CDR3 is CATSSGLSTDTQYF. For the CDR3, the DNA is TGTGCCACCAGTAGCGGTCTCTCCACAGATACGCAGTATTTT.

The chain recombines TRBV20-1 with TRBJ1-4; 8 bases agree with TRBD1. The CDR3 extends over 15 amino acids. Per germline, CDR1 DFQATT and CDR2 SNEGSKA (reference sequence). J lost 8 bases, V lost 3 bases, and 11 bases had no gene match. The CDR3 nucleotides read TGCAGTGCTAGGCCGCCGACAGGGGTGGGCGAAAAACTGTTTTTT. It is translated as CSARPPTGVGEKLFF.

This clonotype was detected many times. The chain recombines TRBV28 with TRBJ1-1; 9 bases match TRBD1. V lost 5 bases, J lost 1 base, and 5 bases stayed unmatched. CDR3 length equals 15 residues. Per germline, CDR1 MDHEN and CDR2 SYDVKM. CDR3 sequence: CASSAGGQGNTEAFF. The DNA of the CDR3 is TGTGCCAGCAGTGCAGGGGGACAGGGGAACACTGAAGCTTTCTTT.